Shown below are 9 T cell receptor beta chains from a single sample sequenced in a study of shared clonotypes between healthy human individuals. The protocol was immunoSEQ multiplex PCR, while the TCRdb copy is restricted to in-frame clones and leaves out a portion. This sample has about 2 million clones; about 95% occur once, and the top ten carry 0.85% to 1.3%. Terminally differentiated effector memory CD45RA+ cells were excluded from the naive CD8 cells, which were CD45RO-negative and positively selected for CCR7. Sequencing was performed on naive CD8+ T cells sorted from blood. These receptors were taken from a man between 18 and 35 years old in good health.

The chain's CDR3 is CSVESRDGELFF. The CDR3 DNA sequence: TGCAGCGTTGAGTCACGAGACGGGGAGCTGTTTTTT. The J gene is TRBJ2-2, the V gene TRBV29-1; D gene unclear. The CDR3 consists of 12 residues. V lost 3 bases, J lost 7 bases, and 9 bases lay in between. In germline, CDR1 is SQVTM, CDR2 ANQGSEA.

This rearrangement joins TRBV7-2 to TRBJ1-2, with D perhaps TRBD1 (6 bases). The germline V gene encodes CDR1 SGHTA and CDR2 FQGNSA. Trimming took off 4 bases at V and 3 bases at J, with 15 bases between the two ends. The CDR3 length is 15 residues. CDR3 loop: CASSSKQGAYYGYTF. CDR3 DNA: TGTGCCAGCAGCTCAAAACAGGGTGCCTACTATGGCTACACCTTC.

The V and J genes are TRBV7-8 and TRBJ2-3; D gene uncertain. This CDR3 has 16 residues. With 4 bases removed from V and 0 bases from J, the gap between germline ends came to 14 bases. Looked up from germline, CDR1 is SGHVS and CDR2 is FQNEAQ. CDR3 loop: CASSSRRYSSTDTQYF. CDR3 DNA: TGTGCCAGCAGCTCAAGGCGGTATTCTAGCACAGATACGCAGTATTTT.

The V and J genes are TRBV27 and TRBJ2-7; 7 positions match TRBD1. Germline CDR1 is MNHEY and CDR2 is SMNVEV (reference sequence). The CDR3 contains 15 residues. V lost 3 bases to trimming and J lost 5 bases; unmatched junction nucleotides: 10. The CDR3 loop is CASSFLGQVGDEQYF. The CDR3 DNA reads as TGTGCCAGCAGTTTTCTCGGACAGGTAGGCGACGAGCAGTACTTC.

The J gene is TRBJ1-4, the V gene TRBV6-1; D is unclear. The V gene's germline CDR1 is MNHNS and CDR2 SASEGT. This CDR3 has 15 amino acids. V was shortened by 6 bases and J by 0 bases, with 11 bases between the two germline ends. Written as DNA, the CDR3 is TGTGCCAGCAGAGATGGGCCCGCAACTAATGAAAAACTGTTTTTT. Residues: CASRDGPATNEKLFF.

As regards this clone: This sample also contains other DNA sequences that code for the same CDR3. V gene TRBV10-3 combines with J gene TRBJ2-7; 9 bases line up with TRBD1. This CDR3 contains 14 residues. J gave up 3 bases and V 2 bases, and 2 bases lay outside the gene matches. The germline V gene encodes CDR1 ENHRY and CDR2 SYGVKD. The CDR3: CAISEPGQGYEQYF. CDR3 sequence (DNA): TGTGCCATCAGTGAGCCGGGACAGGGCTACGAGCAGTACTTC.

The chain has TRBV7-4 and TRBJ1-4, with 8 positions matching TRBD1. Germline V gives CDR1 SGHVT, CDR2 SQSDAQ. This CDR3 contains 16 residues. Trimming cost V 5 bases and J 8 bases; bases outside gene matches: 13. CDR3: CASSADREGFKEKLFF. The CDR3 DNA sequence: TGTGCCAGCAGCGCGGACAGGGAAGGGTTTAAAGAAAAACTGTTTTTT.

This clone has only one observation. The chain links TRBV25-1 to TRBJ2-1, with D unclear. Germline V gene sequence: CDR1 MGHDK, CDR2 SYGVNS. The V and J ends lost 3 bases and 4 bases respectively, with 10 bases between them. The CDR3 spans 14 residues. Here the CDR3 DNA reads TGTGCCAGCAGTGATTTTGGGTTATACAATGAGCAGTTCTTC. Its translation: CASSDFGLYNEQFF.

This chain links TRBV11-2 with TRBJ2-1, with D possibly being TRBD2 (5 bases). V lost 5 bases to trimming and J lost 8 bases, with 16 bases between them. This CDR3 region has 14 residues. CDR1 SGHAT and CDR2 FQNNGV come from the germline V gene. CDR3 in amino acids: CASSLKDFFDEQFF. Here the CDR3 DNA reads TGTGCCAGCAGCCTCAAGGACTTTTTCGATGAGCAGTTCTTC. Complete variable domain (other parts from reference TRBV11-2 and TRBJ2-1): EAGVAQSPRYKIIEKRQSVAFWCNPISGHATLYWYQQILGQGPKLLIQFQNNGVVDDSQLPKDRFSAERLKGVDSTLKIQPAKLEDSAVYLCASSLKDFFDEQFFGPGTRLTVL.